This T cell receptor beta chain was recovered during a study of cytomegalovirus exposure and HLA in healthy donors (dated by TCRdb to about 2017). Turning to the overall study: According to an earlier analysis of several hundred of the donors, some 170 million T cells yielded 95 million to 140 million unique TCR beta sequences and roughly 280 Gb of sequence data. The aim of the study was to test whether cataloging public T cell receptors could identify signatures of past pathogen exposure. All discovery cohort repertoires had been generated using a single sequencing platform. A later analysis re-examined previously published TCR beta repertoires from more than 650 donors and added high-resolution HLA genotyping to investigate patterns of TCR occurrence. A separate validation cohort of more than 100 different subjects was used in addition to the roughly 720-subject first cohort. To predict cytomegalovirus infection status, the study brought together high-throughput TCR immunosequencing, statistical association of individual TCRs with disease status, and machine learning. Donor age, sex, ethnicity and CMV serostatus were compiled together with the repertoire data. The number of typed donors differed by locus: about 620-630 for A, B, C, DRB1 and DQB1; some 500 for DQA1; 600 to 610 for DPA1; and around 470 for DPB1. Roughly five DR-DQ haplotypes were handled as single units for association and clustering, since linkage in the cohort was strong. Among 398 genotyped donors of the cohort, an average of about 240,000 unique TCR beta nucleotide sequences was sequenced per donor, of which about 18% were non-productive. An earlier analysis of around 540 of the donors applied high-throughput TCR beta sequencing to assess whether each TCR beta V gene segment acted as functional or pseudogenic. Class I and class II HLA loci were covered by the typing at four-digit resolution. The genetic ancestry cluster associated with self-reported Caucasian donors included 81% of the roughly 390 genotyped donors. The later analysis used no new phenotypic data to find candidate immune exposures, relying instead on TCR beta sequences and their occurrence across donors. Using immunosequencing, the study profiled T cell repertoires from 500 to 800 subjects and related those repertoires to cytomegalovirus serostatus. A later genetic analysis took genome-wide SNP genotypes for about three fifths of the roughly 700 donors and used that subset as a discovery cohort. Roughly 300 gigabases of sequencing data and roughly 80 million unique TCR sequences made up an early release that covered around 640 HLA-typed donors. What the work shows at the level of the full study, not this receptor alone: Immune exposure information for the cohort was limited to CMV serostatus. Because the 87-base-pair reads could not distinguish some IMGT-functional V segments, including TRBV6-2 and TRBV6-3, those segments were excluded. Specific HLA alleles were associated with over 15,000 TCR beta sequences at a false discovery rate of 0.05 in a later analysis. A later genetic analysis associated a missense DCLRE1C variant with V-gene and J-gene trimming of TCR beta chains, and an independent cohort replicated the association. Because counts were too low, about 15 rarely observed V segments, including chromosome 9 orphons, were left out of the earlier analysis of 500 to 750 of the donors. In a later analysis, several top co-occurrence clusters were reported to appear linked to parvovirus B19, influenza, CMV and Epstein-Barr virus. A few of the identified cytomegalovirus-associated TCR beta chains were confirmed in vitro to be specific for cytomegalovirus antigens. A total of about 180 TCR beta chains were listed by the study as associated with cytomegalovirus. According to a later analysis, most CMV-associated TCR beta chains appeared to be HLA-restricted, and the HLA associations seemed to be driven largely by CMV exposure. An earlier analysis of approximately 530 of the donors showed that most TCR beta V segments appeared in productive rearrangements either about 87% or about 30% of the time, which broadly matched IMGT annotations. In a later analysis, HLA-associated TCR beta chains were found to be more clonally expanded and to have lower generation probabilities than equally common non-associated chains. In both the original and validation cohorts, the classifier was reported to diagnose cytomegalovirus status with high specificity and sensitivity. A further reported finding was that TCR beta sequences accurately predicted the HLA-A and HLA-B alleles for most subjects in the first cohort. According to the authors, the approach could potentially be generalized to other disease states and immunological phenotypes. Linkage disequilibrium might explain the correlated functional status among segregating V segments, but an unknown experimental factor could not be excluded. In a later genetic analysis, fewer N-insertions in productive TCRs were reported among donors in an Asian-associated ancestry cluster than the 666-donor mean. Roughly uniform sequencing depth across donors was assumed in presence/absence analyses, although this assumption may not hold. The cohort was sequenced for TCR beta chains only, and without alpha or paired-chain data the features that could be detected were limited. The sequencing pipeline was judged likely to have produced a cluster of highly shared sequence variants as a technical artifact. Most TCR sequences were observed very rarely across donors, whereas some public TCRs were present in many individuals. When HLA alleles, especially DR and DQ, strongly co-occurred, TCR associations were difficult to assign to individual alleles. In a later analysis, TCR association rates were found to vary across HLA loci, with the most associated TCRs seen for DRB1 alleles and the fewest for HLA-C alleles. HLA typing was unavailable for some donors at each locus, so association tests used only the typed subset.

The cohort consisted of 650 to 700 healthy bone marrow donors. Cohort members were all nominally healthy when sampled, although unrecorded immune exposures were likely present. The donor was CMV seropositive and belonged to the group of 250 to 300 seropositive cohort members. A peripheral blood sample was provided by each donor, and peripheral blood mononuclear cells were used for TCR beta sequencing. Genomic DNA was extracted from the blood cell samples with the Qiagen DNeasy Blood Extraction Kit. This clone was seen once. Its binding antigen is unknown. Per-nucleotide qualities are absent, and no much larger clonotype sits a single base away. V loses 0 bases of germline sequence and J loses 6 bases, and the interval between the two ends is 10 bases. The CDR3, cysteine through phenylalanine, is 13 amino acids long. Only the CDR3 part of the read is kept: 39 bases, read in frame from the first base. CDR1 is given as SGHTS and CDR2 as YDEGEE, both from the germline V gene.

The library was produced with the immunoSEQ multiplex PCR assay. The multiplex PCR relied on a mix of 60 forward primers for TCR Vbeta segments and 13 reverse primers for TCR Jbeta segments. A multiplex PCR assay on genomic DNA amplified the CDR3 region of rearranged TCR beta genes. Amplified TCR beta libraries were sequenced as 87-base-pair reads on the Illumina HiSeq System. In the original analysis: A later analysis tallied 75 million to 95 million unique TCR beta chains across the approximately 670 repertoires, and around 12 million of those chains were shared by two or more donors. Raw reads were error-corrected and collapsed into unique sequences by a nearest-neighbor algorithm in which closely related sequences were merged to remove PCR and sequencing errors. CDR3 sequences were aligned to IMGT reference sequences to assign V, D and J gene segments. For a sequence to be retained, a match of at least six nucleotides to both a V gene segment and a J gene segment was required. Rearrangements were called productive when the CDR3 lacked stop codons and stayed in frame with V and J; all others were non-productive. Following IMGT convention, CDR3 was defined as the stretch from the second conserved V-encoded cysteine up to the conserved J-encoded phenylalanine. Sequences without an unambiguous match to a single V gene segment were excluded from the earlier analysis of almost 600 of the donors. An earlier analysis of about 590 of the donors classified V segments as functional when productive rearrangements were above 56.7% and as segregating when the standard deviation between donors was above 5%. To diagnose cytomegalovirus status from the catalog of TCR beta chain sequences, a statistical classification framework was built. In a later analysis, TCR nucleotide sequences were compared against IMGT/GENE-DB human TR gene sequences so that V and J genes could be assigned. Using the TCRdist pipeline, a later analysis assigned CDR3 sequences along with most-parsimonious VDJ recombination scenarios. In a later analysis, every TCR beta chain was defined by the combination of its CDR3 amino acid sequence and its V-gene family, and reads without a unique V-gene family were dropped. To address suspected cross-contamination and a sequencing artifact, a later analysis removed a few hundred highly shared, low-generation-probability nucleotide sequences. For each public chain, a later analysis derived a clonal expansion index from normalized ranks of inferred template counts within each repertoire. A later analysis computed generation probabilities with a VDJ recombination model fitted to out-of-frame rearrangements, and checked the results against IGoR. A later analysis scored TCR-TCR, TCR-HLA and TCR-CMV co-occurrence with hypergeometric tests, applying a repertoire-size bias correction to TCR pairs. A later analysis estimated false discovery rates by permuting HLA or CMV assignments 20 times. In a later analysis, co-occurring TCRs were grouped with DBSCAN, and TCRdist sequence similarity was added when clustering was performed within HLA-allele-positive subsets. Repertoires with fewer than 30,000 or more than 120,000 public chains, plus five repertoires with anomalous nucleotide sharing, were excluded from co-occurrence clustering. TCRdb took over this immuneACCESS table, retaining in-frame rearrangements with V and J assigned. Such tables are incomplete; in checked studies, under half of the missing clones stem from an unresolved V gene, and the remainder is unexplained. For V, J and clone size, that table is used; D and trimming come from the DNA. This sample lists just over 150,000 clones; approximately 82% were detected once. The ten largest account for around 6% of the sample.

Material for sequencing was PBMCs. The V gene is TRBV5-8 and the J gene is TRBJ2-7; 5 matching bases give a weak D call of TRBD1. This TCR derives from a man in his fifties or sixties in good health and CMV-seropositive. DNA sequence: TGTGCCAGCAGCTTGGATGGGGCAGGCGAGCAGTACTTC. Its coded protein is CASSLDGAGEQYF.